A selection of T cell receptor beta chains follows, all from one sample in a study of identical twins. MiXCR, applied by TCRdb to the 5' RACE reads, yields one record per CDR3 protein. The table records more than 200,000 distinct CDR3 sequences, around an eighth of them present only once. The sequenced material came from memory (CD45RO+) T cells sorted from blood. These receptors were collected from a woman aged 18-29 years in good health. Each CDR3 is given with its conserved first and last residue. Each record gives: clone size, CDR3 length, J gene, V gene, D gene, CDR3 DNA, CDR3 protein. D genes are given only for firm matches. Expanded clones get a size class; other rows say once, few or many, or leave the size out.

clone_size: -; cdr3_length: 15; j_call: TRBJ2-3; v_call: TRBV7-9; d_call: -; cdr3_nt: TGTGCCAGCAGCCTAAGCGGATCAAGTCCGAATACGCAGTATTTT; cdr3_aa: CASSLSGSSPNTQYF
clone_size: few; cdr3_length: 16; j_call: TRBJ2-7; v_call: TRBV6-2/TRBV6-3; d_call: -; cdr3_nt: TGTGCCAGCAGTTACCCCCTCACGACAAGTTCCTACGAGCAGTACTTC; cdr3_aa: CASSYPLTTSSYEQYF
clone_size: few; cdr3_length: 16; j_call: TRBJ2-5; v_call: TRBV20-1; d_call: -; cdr3_nt: TGCAGTGCCCAATCCAGATGGGGGGGGGCCGAAGAGACCCAGTACTTC; cdr3_aa: CSAQSRWGGAEETQYF
clone_size: few; cdr3_length: 12; j_call: TRBJ2-7; v_call: TRBV29-1; d_call: -; cdr3_nt: TGCAGCGTTGTTTCGGACGTAGACGAGCAGTACTTC; cdr3_aa: CSVVSDVDEQYF
clone_size: -; cdr3_length: 14; j_call: TRBJ1-1; v_call: TRBV29-1; d_call: -; cdr3_nt: TGCAGCGTTGGACGCGGGCCTTTGAACACTGAAGCTTTCTTT; cdr3_aa: CSVGRGPLNTEAFF
clone_size: many; cdr3_length: 11; j_call: TRBJ2-2; v_call: TRBV2; d_call: -; cdr3_nt: TGTGCCAGCAGTGCTGAAGGGGAGCTGTTTTTT; cdr3_aa: CASSAEGELFF
clone_size: many; cdr3_length: 15; j_call: TRBJ1-5; v_call: TRBV4-3; d_call: TRBD1; cdr3_nt: TGCGCCAGCAGCCTCTCGACAGGGGGCAATCAGCCCCAGCATTTT; cdr3_aa: CASSLSTGGNQPQHF
clone_size: few; cdr3_length: 12; j_call: TRBJ2-5; v_call: TRBV20-1; d_call: -; cdr3_nt: TGCAGTGCCGGACTCTCCCAAGAGACCCAGTACTTC; cdr3_aa: CSAGLSQETQYF
clone_size: -; cdr3_length: 16; j_call: TRBJ2-1; v_call: TRBV7-9; d_call: TRBD2; cdr3_nt: TGTGCCAGCAGCCCCGGGGGGGGTCGAGCCACCAATGAGCAGTTCTTC; cdr3_aa: CASSPGGGRATNEQFF
clone_size: few; cdr3_length: 17; j_call: TRBJ2-7; v_call: TRBV29-1; d_call: -; cdr3_nt: TGCAGCGTGACGGGGGCAGCCGAGGGATCTCATTACTACGAGCAGTACTTC; cdr3_aa: CSVTGAAEGSHYYEQYF
clone_size: many; cdr3_length: 12; j_call: TRBJ2-5; v_call: TRBV27; d_call: -; cdr3_nt: TGTGCCAGCAGCCAGAACCAAGAGACCCAGTACTTC; cdr3_aa: CASSQNQETQYF
clone_size: few; cdr3_length: 13; j_call: TRBJ2-5; v_call: TRBV27; d_call: -; cdr3_nt: TGTGCCAGCAGTTTATCGGGGGTCGGGACCCAGTACTTC; cdr3_aa: CASSLSGVGTQYF
clone_size: -; cdr3_length: 13; j_call: TRBJ1-2; v_call: TRBV29-1; d_call: -; cdr3_nt: TGCAGCGTTGAGCAGGACGCGAGCTATGGCTACACCTTC; cdr3_aa: CSVEQDASYGYTF
clone_size: -; cdr3_length: 18; j_call: TRBJ2-1; v_call: TRBV11-2; d_call: TRBD2; cdr3_nt: TGTGCCAGCAGTTCTACTTCTAGCGGGGGACTATATAACAATGAGCAGTTCTTC; cdr3_aa: CASSSTSSGGLYNNEQFF
clone_size: -; cdr3_length: 15; j_call: TRBJ1-6; v_call: TRBV13; d_call: -; cdr3_nt: TGTGCCAGCAGCTTAGGACGGCAGGGTAATTCACCCCTCCACTTT; cdr3_aa: CASSLGRQGNSPLHF
clone_size: -; cdr3_length: 13; j_call: TRBJ2-5; v_call: TRBV25-1; d_call: -; cdr3_nt: TGTGCCAGCCGGGACCCTCTAGCGGAGACCCAGTACTTC; cdr3_aa: CASRDPLAETQYF
clone_size: few; cdr3_length: 14; j_call: TRBJ2-7; v_call: TRBV6-5; d_call: -; cdr3_nt: TGTGCCAGCAGTTACTCCGTCTCGGGGGCCGAGCAGTACTTC; cdr3_aa: CASSYSVSGAEQYF
clone_size: -; cdr3_length: 17; j_call: TRBJ2-1; v_call: TRBV2; d_call: TRBD2; cdr3_nt: TGTGCCAGCAAAAAGGGACGAGGGCTAGCGGGTAACAATGAGCAGTTCTTC; cdr3_aa: CASKKGRGLAGNNEQFF
clone_size: many; cdr3_length: 12; j_call: TRBJ2-5; v_call: TRBV20-1; d_call: -; cdr3_nt: TGCAGTGCAAAGGGGTCGGGAGAGACCCAGTACTTC; cdr3_aa: CSAKGSGETQYF
clone_size: many; cdr3_length: 13; j_call: TRBJ2-6; v_call: TRBV29-1; d_call: -; cdr3_nt: TGCAGCGTTGCGGGATCTGGGGCCAACGTCCTGACTTTC; cdr3_aa: CSVAGSGANVLTF
clone_size: -; cdr3_length: 12; j_call: TRBJ2-1; v_call: TRBV12-3/TRBV12-4; d_call: -; cdr3_nt: TGTGCCAGCAGGTACAGAAACAATGAGCAGTTCTTC; cdr3_aa: CASRYRNNEQFF
clone_size: -; cdr3_length: 14; j_call: TRBJ1-1; v_call: TRBV27; d_call: -; cdr3_nt: TGTGCCAGCAGTTTATTCGGCACGAACACTGAAGCTTTCTTT; cdr3_aa: CASSLFGTNTEAFF
clone_size: few; cdr3_length: 13; j_call: TRBJ2-4; v_call: TRBV19; d_call: -; cdr3_nt: TGTGCCAGTATGGCTCTAGCCAAAAACATTCAGTACTTC; cdr3_aa: CASMALAKNIQYF
clone_size: few; cdr3_length: 15; j_call: TRBJ2-7; v_call: TRBV5-1; d_call: TRBD2; cdr3_nt: TGCGCCAGCAGCCGCGAGGGACTAGCGGTCTACGAGCAGTACTTC; cdr3_aa: CASSREGLAVYEQYF
clone_size: -; cdr3_length: 15; j_call: TRBJ2-7; v_call: TRBV5-1; d_call: -; cdr3_nt: TGCGCCAGCAGCATTTCTCCGGACAGCTCCTACGAGCAGTACTTC; cdr3_aa: CASSISPDSSYEQYF
clone_size: -; cdr3_length: 18; j_call: TRBJ2-7; v_call: TRBV11-2; d_call: TRBD2; cdr3_nt: TGTGCCAGCAGCTTAGTTGTTAGCGGGAGGGCCAGGAACTACGAGCAGTACTTC; cdr3_aa: CASSLVVSGRARNYEQYF
clone_size: few; cdr3_length: 14; j_call: TRBJ2-1; v_call: TRBV7-9; d_call: -; cdr3_nt: TGTGCCAGCAGCCCCGGGAACCCCTACAATGAGCAGTTCTTC; cdr3_aa: CASSPGNPYNEQFF
clone_size: once; cdr3_length: 13; j_call: TRBJ2-7; v_call: TRBV30; d_call: -; cdr3_nt: TGTGCCTGGAATAACGCAGAGTCCTACGAGCAGTACTTC; cdr3_aa: CAWNNAESYEQYF
clone_size: -; cdr3_length: 13; j_call: TRBJ2-7; v_call: TRBV5-5; d_call: -; cdr3_nt: TGTGCCAGCAGCTTATATCACAGCTACGAGCAGTACTTC; cdr3_aa: CASSLYHSYEQYF
clone_size: few; cdr3_length: 12; j_call: TRBJ1-1; v_call: TRBV29-1; d_call: -; cdr3_nt: TGCAGCGCCGGGCTGGGCACCACTGAAGCTTTCTTT; cdr3_aa: CSAGLGTTEAFF
clone_size: many; cdr3_length: 15; j_call: TRBJ2-7; v_call: TRBV5-6; d_call: -; cdr3_nt: TGTGCCAGCACCCTACTAGACCGGGACATGACCGAGCAGTACTTC; cdr3_aa: CASTLLDRDMTEQYF
clone_size: many; cdr3_length: 13; j_call: TRBJ1-1; v_call: TRBV29-1; d_call: -; cdr3_nt: TGCAGCGTTGCTCAACAGATGAACACTGAAGCTTTCTTT; cdr3_aa: CSVAQQMNTEAFF
clone_size: -; cdr3_length: 14; j_call: TRBJ1-2; v_call: TRBV18; d_call: -; cdr3_nt: TGTGCCAGCTCACCACCACAGGGTGACTATGGCTACACCTTC; cdr3_aa: CASSPPQGDYGYTF
clone_size: many; cdr3_length: 12; j_call: TRBJ2-1; v_call: TRBV7-9; d_call: -; cdr3_nt: TGTGCCAGCAGCGGAAGGGGCGATGAGCAGTTCTTC; cdr3_aa: CASSGRGDEQFF
clone_size: -; cdr3_length: 12; j_call: TRBJ2-7; v_call: TRBV20-1; d_call: -; cdr3_nt: TGCAGTGCTAGAGATATGGGCTACGAGCAGTACTTC; cdr3_aa: CSARDMGYEQYF
clone_size: many; cdr3_length: 18; j_call: TRBJ2-7; v_call: TRBV7-3; d_call: TRBD2; cdr3_nt: TGTGCCAGCAGCTTAACGAGGACTAGCGGGGGTGCTTCCTACGAGCAGTACTTC; cdr3_aa: CASSLTRTSGGASYEQYF
clone_size: few; cdr3_length: 11; j_call: TRBJ1-2; v_call: TRBV20-1; d_call: -; cdr3_nt: TGCAGTGCAGGGGACCGCGGAGACTACACCTTC; cdr3_aa: CSAGDRGDYTF
clone_size: few; cdr3_length: 19; j_call: TRBJ2-1; v_call: TRBV27; d_call: TRBD2; cdr3_nt: TGTGCCAGCAGTCAACGGACTAGCGGGGGGTCATACATTTACAATGAGCAGTTCTTC; cdr3_aa: CASSQRTSGGSYIYNEQFF
clone_size: few; cdr3_length: 14; j_call: TRBJ1-1; v_call: TRBV5-5; d_call: TRBD1; cdr3_nt: TGTGCCAGCAGCTTTATCCAGGGGGAAACTGAAGCTTTCTTT; cdr3_aa: CASSFIQGETEAFF